Listed below are T cell receptor beta chains from one sample, sequenced in a study of blood T cells in healthy people across ages. TCRdb used MiXCR to reprocess the 5' RACE reads, holding one entry per CDR3 protein. In the table there are under 1 million distinct CDR3 sequences, approximately 44% of which are singletons. Sequenced material: blood. The receptors come from a man aged 55 to 70 in good health. CDR3s include the opening cysteine and the closing phenylalanine or tryptophan. D genes are given only for firm matches. Clone size appears in some rows only: once, few, many, or a class for an expanded clone.

>18|.|TRBJ2-2|TRBV7-2|TRBD2
CASSLEYLGGRNTGELFF
TGTGCCAGCAGCTTAGAGTATTTGGGAGGGAGGAACACCGGGGAGCTGTTTTTT
>14|few|TRBJ2-7|TRBV20-1|.
CSARDGSGRYEQYF
TGCAGTGCTAGAGATGGGTCAGGGAGGTACGAGCAGTACTTC
>15|.|TRBJ2-7|TRBV20-1|.
CSARDGGVSSYEQYF
TGCAGTGCTAGAGATGGAGGGGTAAGCTCCTACGAGCAGTACTTC
>15|.|TRBJ2-5|TRBV24-1|.
CATSDFGDNQETQYF
TGTGCCACCAGTGATTTTGGGGACAACCAAGAGACCCAGTACTTC
>15|few|TRBJ2-1|TRBV5-1|.
CASSLVGGAVNEQFF
TGCGCCAGCAGCTTGGTAGGGGGGGCGGTTAATGAGCAGTTCTTC
>15|.|TRBJ2-1|TRBV6-1|.
CASSDGPPLYNEQFF
TGTGCCAGCTCAGATGGGCCCCCCCTATACAATGAGCAGTTCTTC
>16|.|TRBJ2-1|TRBV4-3|.
CASSQNPTAAYNVQFF
TGCGCCAGCAGCCAAAATCCAACGGCAGCCTACAATGTGCAGTTCTTC
>16|.|TRBJ2-4|TRBV11-2|.
CASSLDLRDGWNIQYF
TGTGCCAGCAGCTTAGACCTCCGGGACGGGTGGAACATTCAGTACTTC
>14|.|TRBJ1-5|TRBV18|TRBD1
CASSPGTAYQPQHF
TGTGCCAGCTCGCCCGGGACAGCCTATCAGCCCCAGCATTTT
>16|.|TRBJ2-3|TRBV20-1|TRBD2
CSASPGLAGGLDTQYF
TGCAGTGCTAGCCCCGGACTAGCGGGGGGGTTGGATACGCAGTATTTT
>16|.|TRBJ2-5|TRBV7-6|TRBD2
CASSQGTSGGVETQYF
TGTGCCAGCAGCCAAGGGACTAGCGGGGGGGTCGAGACCCAGTACTTC
>12|few|TRBJ2-5|TRBV7-2|.
CASNGGEETQYF
TGTGCCAGCAACGGGGGAGAAGAGACCCAGTACTTC
>13|.|TRBJ2-1|TRBV15|.
CATSRGIREEQFF
TGTGCCACCAGCAGAGGAATTCGGGAGGAGCAGTTCTTC
>13|.|TRBJ2-5|TRBV5-1|TRBD1
CASSLGRDSRMYF
TGCGCCAGCAGCTTGGGACGGGACAGTCGCATGTACTTC